Detailed here is one T cell receptor (beta chain). Its antigen remains undetermined. No base-level quality is on record; no much larger clone is a single base apart. From the germline V gene, CDR1 is SGDLS and CDR2 is YYNGEE. V is shortened by 7 bases, J by 2 bases, and the region joining them spans 13 bases. The CDR3 holds 14 amino acids from the cysteine to the phenylalanine. Kept here is only the CDR3 DNA, which spans 42 bases and is read in frame from base 1. TCRbeta CDR3 regions were amplified from genomic DNA by means of the immunoSEQ Assay, a bias-controlled multiplex PCR. The paper's processing steps were these. Within the assay, amplification of reference gene primers was used to estimate how many nucleated cells each sample contained. To quantify the absolute abundance of each unique TCRbeta CDR3 rearrangement, sequence reads were collapsed and filtered. For each sample, productive Simpson clonality was calculated as the square root of Simpson's diversity index over productive rearrangements. The clones in this table, taken by TCRdb from immuneACCESS, are in-frame only. Not every clone is retained; where verified, under half of the shortfall comes from an unresolved V gene, and the cause of the rest is unknown. V and J calls plus clone size are reproduced from that table; the DNA served to infer D and trimming. Within this sample are 85,000 to 120,000 clones, with approximately 80% of them counted one time only. The top ten hold more than 5% of the sample.

One collaborating source in Seattle enrolled patients during active infection and followed them longitudinally through the course of disease. The collaborating institutions used their own protocols to collect whole blood in K2EDTA tubes. Collaborator samples were shipped for TCRbeta analysis as frozen whole blood, isolated PBMCs, or DNA extracted from either sample type. The sample comes from a study of blood T cell repertoires in COVID-19 (dated by TCRdb to 2020 to 2022). Concerning the study at large: Samples from collaborators originated in the United States, Italy and Spain and spanned both the acute and convalescent phases of COVID-19. The material from the prospective study consisted of cDNA or gDNA derived from T cells, B-cell-depleted T cells, or PBMCs. Subjects who had been exposed to COVID-19, were actively infected with it, or had recovered from it provided the deeply sampled blood TCRbeta repertoires that made up the dataset. The repertoires were released in a freely available public database intended as a resource for research on the immune response to SARS-CoV-2. The samples were drawn from two sources: the first 160 participants of the ongoing ImmuneRACE study, and 1,200 or so subjects contributed by 6 global collaborators. The sample metadata nearly always contained a de-identified subject ID, COVID-19 status, age in years and sex. Where available, HLA class I and class II types were obtained from metadata supplied by the sample provider rather than from assay-based typing. Points the paper makes about the study in general: The amount of clinical and demographic metadata varied by source and participant and was provided uncurated.

The chain couples TRBV9 to TRBJ1-5; TRBD1 is possibly the D segment (5 matching bases). The source is a man older than 75 with COVID-19, enrolled during active disease. Material: peripheral blood. This receptor carries the CDR3 CASSSGGRNQPQHF. The sequence in DNA is TGTGCCAGCTCCTCGGGGGGACGCAATCAGCCCCAGCATTTT.